Included here is one T cell receptor (beta chain) sequence, with context. This sample was included in a study of T cell changes during pregnancy in multiple sclerosis. TCRdb keeps only in-frame clones here, not all; method: immunoSEQ multiplex PCR. The data contain under 110,000 clones, 75% to 95% of them singletons. Germline V CDR1 and CDR2: SSHAT, FNYEAQ (reference sequence). V was clipped by 5 bases and J by 5 bases, with 12 bases between them. This CDR3 spans 13 amino acids. The chain has TRBV7-7 and TRBJ1-1; possible D gene TRBD1, 5 bases. The TCR comes from a female donor with multiple sclerosis, enrolled in a pregnancy study. The sample here was peripheral blood, taken before pregnancy. CDR3 sequence reads: CASSLQERTEAFF. The DNA of the CDR3 is TGTGCCAGCAGCCTACAGGAAAGAACTGAAGCTTTCTTT. The entire variable domain, with the rest obtained from reference TRBV7-7 and TRBJ1-1, is as follows: GAGVSQSPRYKVTKRGQDVTLRCDPISSHATLYWYQQALGQGPEFLTYFNYEAQPDKSGLPSDRFSAERPEGSISTLTIQRTEQRDSAMYRCASSLQERTEAFFGQGTRLTVV.